The TCR beta chain described here comes from a study of cytotoxic CD8 clonotypes in ibrutinib-treated CLL. Assay used: immunoSEQ multiplex PCR; TCRdb lists only in-frame clones, some missing. The sample holds under 300,000 clones, about three quarters seen once. Regarding this clone: Its target is not known.

CDR3 length equals 13 residues. V lost 6 bases and J lost 7; bases outside the gene matches: 6. Germline CDR1 reads KGHSH; CDR2 reads LQKENI. General study points: Sampling times differed between sustained-remission and progressing patients.

The genes are TRBV18 and TRBJ1-5, with TRBD1 matching over 7 bases. This specimen consisted of PBMCs, obtained after 24 months of ibrutinib treatment. The TCR sequence derives from a human donor with chronic lymphocytic leukemia. In nucleotides, the CDR3 is TGTGCCAGCTCTATACAGGGGAGGCAGCCCCAGCATTTT. It yields the protein CASSIQGRQPQHF.